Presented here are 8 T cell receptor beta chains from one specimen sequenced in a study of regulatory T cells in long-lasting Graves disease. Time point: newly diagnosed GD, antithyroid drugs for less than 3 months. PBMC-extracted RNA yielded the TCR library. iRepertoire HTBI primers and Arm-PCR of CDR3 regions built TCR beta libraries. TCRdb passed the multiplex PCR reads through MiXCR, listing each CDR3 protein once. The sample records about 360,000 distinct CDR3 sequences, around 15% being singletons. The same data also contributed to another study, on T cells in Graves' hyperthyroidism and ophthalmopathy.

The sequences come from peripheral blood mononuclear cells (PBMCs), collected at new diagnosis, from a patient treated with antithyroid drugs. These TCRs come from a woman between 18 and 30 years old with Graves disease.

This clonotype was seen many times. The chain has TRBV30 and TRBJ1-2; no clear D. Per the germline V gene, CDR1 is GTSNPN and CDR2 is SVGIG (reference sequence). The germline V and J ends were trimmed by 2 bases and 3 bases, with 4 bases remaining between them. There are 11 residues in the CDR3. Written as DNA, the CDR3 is TGTGCCTGGAGTTTCCACTATGGCTACACCTTC. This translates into CAWSFHYGYTF.

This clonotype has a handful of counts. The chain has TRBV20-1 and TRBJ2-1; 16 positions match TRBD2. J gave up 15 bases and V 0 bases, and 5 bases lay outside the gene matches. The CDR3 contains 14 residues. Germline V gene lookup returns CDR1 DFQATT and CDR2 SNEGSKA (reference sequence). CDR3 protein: CSAREGLAGGPGFF. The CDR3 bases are TGCAGTGCTAGAGAGGGACTAGCGGGAGGGCCGGGGTTCTTC.

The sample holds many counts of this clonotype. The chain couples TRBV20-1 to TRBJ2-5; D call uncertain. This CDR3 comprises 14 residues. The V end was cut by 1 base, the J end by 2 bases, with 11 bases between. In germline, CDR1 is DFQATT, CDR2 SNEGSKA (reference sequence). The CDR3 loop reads CSARVLIDQETQYF. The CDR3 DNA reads TGCAGTGCTAGAGTCTTGATAGATCAAGAGACCCAGTACTTC.

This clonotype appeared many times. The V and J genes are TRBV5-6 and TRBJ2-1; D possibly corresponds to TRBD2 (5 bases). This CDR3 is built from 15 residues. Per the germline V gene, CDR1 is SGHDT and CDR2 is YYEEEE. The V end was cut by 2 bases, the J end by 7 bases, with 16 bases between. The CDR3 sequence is CASSFLGPSMNEQFF. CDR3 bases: TGTGCCAGCAGCTTCCTAGGACCTAGCATGAATGAGCAGTTCTTC.

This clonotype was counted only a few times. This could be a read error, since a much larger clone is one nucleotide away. CDR3 DNA: TGCAGTGCTAGCGCTAATGGGGATACGCAGCATTTT. It yields the protein CSASANGDTQHF. J is TRBJ2-3 and V is TRBV20-1, with D unresolved. Near its end, the DNA agrees better with TRBJ1-5, so the J call may be wrong. The germline gives CDR1 DFQATT, CDR2 SNEGSKA (reference sequence). The CDR3 is 12 residues long.

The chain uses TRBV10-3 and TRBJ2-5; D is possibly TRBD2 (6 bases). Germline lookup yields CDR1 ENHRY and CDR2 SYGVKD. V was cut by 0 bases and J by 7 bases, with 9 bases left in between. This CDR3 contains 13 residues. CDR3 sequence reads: CAISESDGGTQYF. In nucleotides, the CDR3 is TGTGCCATCAGTGAGTCGGACGGGGGGACCCAGTACTTC.

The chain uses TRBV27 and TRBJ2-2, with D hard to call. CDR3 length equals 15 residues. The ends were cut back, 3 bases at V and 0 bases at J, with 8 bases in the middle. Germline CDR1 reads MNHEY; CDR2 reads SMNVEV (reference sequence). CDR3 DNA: TGTGCCAGCAGTTTTCAGATAACGAACACCGGGGAGCTGTTTTTT. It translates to CASSFQITNTGELFF.

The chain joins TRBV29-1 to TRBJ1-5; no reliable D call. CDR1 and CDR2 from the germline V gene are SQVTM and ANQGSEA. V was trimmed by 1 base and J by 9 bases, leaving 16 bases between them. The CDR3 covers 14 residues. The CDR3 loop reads CSVEGESGIGPQHF. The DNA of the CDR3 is TGCAGCGTTGAAGGGGAGAGCGGGATAGGGCCCCAGCATTTT.